The clone carrying this TCR beta chain appeared many times. Its antigen is undetermined. Trimming took 1 base from V and 15 from J; bases not matched to a gene: 13. The CDR3 has 15 residues. Germline V lookup: CDR1 SGHTA, CDR2 FQGNSA. This record belongs to a study of T cell repertoires in cytomegalovirus infection. TCRdb passed the reads through MiXCR, listing each CDR3 protein once. The sample lists 300,000 to 400,000 distinct CDR3 sequences, 25% to 30% seen once, with 20% in the top ten. The sequences come from cultured PBMCs, collected from culture after CMV antigen stimulation. This TCR was sampled from a human donor in good health (CMV status not recorded). Some clones in this sample may be carry-over from other donors' samples. The chain uses TRBV7-2 and TRBJ2-1, with 9 bases that match TRBD1. The CDR3 sequence: CASSLDSPLGTGRFF. CDR3 bases: TGTGCCAGCAGCTTAGACTCCCCCCTCGGGACAGGGAGGTTCTTC.